The 16 T cell receptor beta chains below all came from one sample that was sequenced in a study of pediatric ulcerative colitis. This table comes from immunoSEQ multiplex PCR, and its TCRdb copy is limited to in-frame clones, with some not included. The sample carries 55,000 to 65,000 clones, 70% to 85% recorded once. The sequencing sample was made of blood. The receptor source for this set is a boy between 10 and 17 years old with moderate ulcerative colitis.

This chain links TRBV7-9 with TRBJ2-1, with D possibly being TRBD2 (6 bases). The germline CDR1 and CDR2 sequences are SEHNR and FQNEAQ (reference sequence). V was shortened by 5 bases and J by 1 base, with 15 bases between the two germline ends. CDR3 size: 16 residues. The DNA of the CDR3 is TGTGCCAGCAGCCCCTTGCGCGGGGAGTCCTACAATGAGCAGTTCTTC. Translation: CASSPLRGESYNEQFF.

The chain has TRBV11-2 and TRBJ1-4, with unresolved D. Deletions cut 5 bases from V and 2 bases from J, with 9 bases between. Germline V gives CDR1 SGHAT, CDR2 FQNNGV. The CDR3 is 14 residues long. Here the CDR3 reads CASSETRTNEKLFF. The CDR3 region has the DNA TGTGCCAGCAGCGAGACGAGGACTAATGAAAAACTGTTTTTT.

The gene calls are TRBV7-3 and TRBJ2-7; D is uncertain. This CDR3 spans 15 amino acids. Trimming cost V 3 bases and J 0 bases, with 12 bases left between them. Germline V gene lookup returns CDR1 SGHTA and CDR2 FQGTGA. CDR3 in amino acids: CASSFSDGSSYEQYF. CDR3 DNA: TGTGCCAGCAGCTTCTCGGACGGTAGCTCCTACGAGCAGTACTTC.

The chain recombines TRBV10-2 with TRBJ2-5; D is uncertain. The CDR3 is 14 amino acids. Germline V gives CDR1 WSHSY, CDR2 SAAADI. The V end lost 6 bases, the J end lost 2 bases, and 13 bases lay between the germline ends. CDR3 amino acids: CASRERTVQETQYF. The DNA of the CDR3 is TGCGCCAGCAGGGAGAGGACGGTACAAGAGACCCAGTACTTC.

J is TRBJ2-5 and V is TRBV19, with D perhaps given as TRBD1 or TRBD2 (6 bases each). The V end was cut by 1 base, the J end by 5 bases, with 14 bases between. CDR3 size: 15 residues. Germline assignment: CDR1 LNHDA and CDR2 SQIVND (reference sequence). CDR3 coding DNA: TGTGCCAGTAGTATAGGCCCCCAGGGGAGGGAGACCCAGTACTTC. It yields the protein CASSIGPQGRETQYF.

The V and J genes are TRBV19 and TRBJ2-5; D may be TRBD2 (6 bases). Trimming took off 5 bases at V and 5 bases at J, with 21 bases between the two ends. This CDR3 spans 16 amino acids. From germline, CDR1 is LNHDA and CDR2 SQIVND (reference sequence). CDR3 nucleotides: TGTGCCAGTAGTCTCCGGTTCTCGACGGGGGTGGAGACCCAGTACTTC. It yields the protein CASSLRFSTGVETQYF.

The chain couples TRBV10-3 to TRBJ2-2; TRBD2 agrees at 10 bases. This CDR3 has 15 residues. With 8 bases clipped from V and 0 bases from J, the junction kept 3 bases outside the gene matches. The V gene's germline CDR1 is ENHRY and CDR2 SYGVKD. The CDR3 reads CAIGLAGANTGELFF. The CDR3 DNA reads TGTGCCATCGGGCTAGCGGGGGCGAACACCGGGGAGCTGTTTTTT.

The chain is built from TRBV6-1 and TRBJ1-5; maybe TRBD1 (5 bases). Germline V gene sequence: CDR1 MNHNS, CDR2 SASEGT. V was shortened by 4 bases and J by 7 bases, with 20 bases between the two germline ends. The CDR3 sequence is 16 residues long. DNA of the CDR3: TGTGCCAGCAGTGGTCCGGGGCCCCGACGGGTGCAGCCCCAGCATTTT. Protein sequence: CASSGPGPRRVQPQHF.

A few counts support this clone. The rearrangement links TRBV5-6 to TRBJ2-7; no definite D call. The CDR3 is 12 residues long. The ends were cut back, 3 bases at V and 4 bases at J, with 8 bases in the middle. Germline V gene lookup returns CDR1 SGHDT and CDR2 YYEEEE. DNA for the CDR3: TGTGCCAGCAGCTACGGACGTTACGAGCAGTACTTC. Protein: CASSYGRYEQYF.

The J gene is TRBJ2-7, the V gene TRBV11-2; D unresolved. Looked up from germline, CDR1 is SGHAT and CDR2 is FQNNGV. The V and J ends lost 5 bases and 1 base respectively, with 6 bases between them. This CDR3 spans 12 amino acids. In DNA, the CDR3 is TGTGCCAGCAGCGGGGATTCCTACGAGCAGTACTTC. This translates into CASSGDSYEQYF.

V usage is TRBV19 and J usage is TRBJ1-5; the match to TRBD1 covers 7 bases. The CDR3 spans 15 residues. Per the germline V gene, CDR1 is LNHDA and CDR2 is SQIVND (reference sequence). Germline trimming cut 5 bases from V and 6 bases from J; bases unmatched to any gene: 10. CDR3 residues: CASSLENRGTQPQHF. DNA for the CDR3: TGTGCCAGTAGTTTGGAAAACAGGGGAACTCAGCCCCAGCATTTT.

The chain combines TRBV7-7 with TRBJ2-1; TRBD2 matches 12 bases. The germline V gene has CDR1 SSHAT and CDR2 FNYEAQ (reference sequence). The CDR3 covers 16 residues. V lost 1 base, J lost 9 bases, and 7 bases stayed unmatched. The chain's CDR3 is CASSLVTLAGGGEQFF. In DNA form, the CDR3 reads TGTGCCAGCAGCTTAGTGACACTAGCGGGGGGTGGTGAGCAGTTCTTC.

This clone came up a few times. The rearrangement joins TRBV21-1 to TRBJ1-4; TRBD1 is taken as the D call from the table, unchecked against the DNA. TRBV21-1 is flagged as a pseudogene. The CDR3 runs 16 residues. CDR3 DNA: TGTGCCAGCAGCAAAGGGTCGGGACAGGGGAGGGAAAAACTGTTTTTT. Encoded protein: CASSKGSGQGREKLFF.

A few counts support this clone. This rearrangement joins TRBV6-6 to TRBJ1-1, with TRBD1 matching over 10 bases. The germline V gene encodes CDR1 MNHNY and CDR2 SVGAGI (reference sequence). The CDR3 is made up of 13 amino acids. Trimming cost V 7 bases and J 7 bases; bases outside gene matches: 6. CDR3 loop: CASKRTGGREAFF. CDR3 sequence (DNA): TGTGCCAGCAAACGGACAGGGGGTCGTGAAGCTTTCTTT.

The V and J genes are TRBV5-1 and TRBJ2-1, with D uncertain. Trimming removed 4 bases from V and 3 bases from J, with 8 bases in between. This CDR3 is built from 13 residues. The germline gives CDR1 SGHRS, CDR2 YFSETQ. CDR3 sequence reads: CASSIRNYNEQFF. The CDR3 region has the DNA TGCGCCAGCAGCATTCGAAACTACAATGAGCAGTTCTTC.

This clone has only a few counts. The chain recombines TRBV4-2 with TRBJ1-5, with D possibly being TRBD1 (5 bases). Germline values: CDR1 LGHNA, CDR2 YNFKEQ. Trimming left V 2 bases short and J 4 bases short, with 9 bases between. This CDR3 spans 14 amino acids. CDR3 coding DNA: TGTGCCAGCAGCCAAATCGGGGGTAATCAGCCCCAGCATTTT. Its protein product is CASSQIGGNQPQHF.